One sample yielded the 23 T cell receptor beta chains listed below, sequenced in a study of T-cell reconstitution after alpha-beta-depleted transplantation in children. Unique molecular identifiers were incorporated into the prepared TCRbeta library. Using its own MiXCR run on the PCR reads, TCRdb lists one record per CDR3 protein. The sample holds 98,000 or so distinct CDR3 sequences, about a quarter seen once. The sequenced sample was PBMCs, obtained before TCRalphabeta/CD19-depleted stem cell transplant. The receptors here all came from a boy between 2 and 15 years old with acute lymphoblastic leukemia, due to receive a stem cell transplant.

The rearrangement links TRBV7-9 to TRBJ2-5, with TRBD2 matching over 14 bases. Germline trimming cut 3 bases from V and 5 bases from J; bases unmatched to any gene: 2. This CDR3 has 15 residues. The germline gives CDR1 SEHNR, CDR2 FQNEAQ (reference sequence). The CDR3 region is CASSLTSGREETQYF. The CDR3, as DNA: TGTGCCAGCAGCTTGACTAGCGGGAGGGAGGAGACCCAGTACTTC.

V and J are TRBV3-1 and TRBJ2-3; 8 positions match TRBD2. The CDR3 totals 15 residues. The V gene end was trimmed by 6 bases and the J gene end by 0 bases; junction bases not matched to a gene: 5. Germline V CDR1 and CDR2: LGHDT, YNNKEL (reference sequence). CDR3 region: CASSTSGASTDTQYF. The DNA for the CDR3 is TGTGCCAGCAGTACTAGCGGAGCGAGCACAGATACGCAGTATTTT.

The chain employs TRBV5-1 and TRBJ2-7, with unresolved D. The CDR3 is 15 residues long. V gave up 0 bases and J gave up 4 bases, with 14 bases separating them. Germline V gene data show CDR1 as SGHRS and CDR2 as YFSETQ. CDR3 coding DNA: TGCGCCAGCAGCTTGGAGCAGGCGGCCGGGTACGAGCAGTACTTC. It translates to CASSLEQAAGYEQYF. The variable domain in full, completed from reference TRBV5-1 and TRBJ2-7, reads KAGVTQTPRYLIKTRGQQVTLSCSPISGHRSVSWYQQTPGQGLQFLFEYFSETQRNKGNFPGRFSGRQFSNSRSEMNVSTLELGDSALYLCASSLEQAAGYEQYFGPGTRLTVT.

This clonotype was found a few times. V and J are TRBV24-1 and TRBJ2-1; D is possibly TRBD2 (5 bases). Looked up from germline, CDR1 is KGHDR and CDR2 is SFDVKD. Trimming shortened V by 1 base and J by 0 bases, and 18 bases separated the two germline ends. There are 19 residues in the CDR3. CDR3 coding DNA: TGTGCCACCAGTGATTTCCTCCCAGGAGGAGCAAGCTCCTACAATGAGCAGTTCTTC. Residues: CATSDFLPGGASSYNEQFF.

This clonotype was seen at least ten times. V and J are TRBV20-1 and TRBJ2-7, with D possibly matching TRBD1 (5 bases). The CDR3 is made up of 12 amino acids. V gave up 5 bases and J gave up 1 base, with 9 bases separating them. From germline, CDR1 is DFQATT and CDR2 SNEGSKA (reference sequence). The CDR3 DNA reads TGCAGTGCTGAGACAGTTTCCTACGAGCAGTACTTC. Its translation is CSAETVSYEQYF.

Turning to this clonotype: Compared with germline, one end of the junction differs, possibly owing to a read error. This CDR3 is CASSEVKAAWDF. CDR3 bases: TGTGCCAGCAGTGAAGTCAAGGCAGCTTGGGACTTC. The rearrangement uses TRBV6-1 and TRBJ2-7, with D uncertain. Germline V gene data show CDR1 as MNHNS and CDR2 as SASEGT. The CDR3 is made up of 12 amino acids.

In this sample, this clonotype turned up a few times. This rearrangement joins TRBV28 to TRBJ1-2; 7 nucleotides agree with TRBD1. The V segment lost 5 bases and the J segment 8 bases; nucleotides outside the gene matches: 8. Germline values: CDR1 MDHEN, CDR2 SYDVKM. This CDR3 comprises 13 residues. The CDR3 DNA follows: TGTGCCAGCAGTCCGTATACAGGGGAAGGCTACACCTTC. Translation gives CASSPYTGEGYTF.

The V and J genes are TRBV9 and TRBJ2-1; 9 nucleotides line up with TRBD1. The junction had 7 bases not matched to a gene; V was cut back by 4 bases and J by 5 bases. Germline values: CDR1 SGDLS, CDR2 YYNGEE. The CDR3 is made up of 15 amino acids. The CDR3 protein is CASSSSGTGHNEQFF. The CDR3 bases are TGTGCCAGCAGCTCATCCGGGACAGGGCACAATGAGCAGTTCTTC.

As to this clonotype: Relative to the germline gene, one junction end is altered; a read error may explain this. The chain is built from TRBV5-1 and TRBJ2-3; TRBD1 agrees at 8 bases. Germline values: CDR1 SGHRS, CDR2 YFSETQ. This CDR3 comprises 13 residues. The CDR3 bases are TGCGCCAGCAGCTTAAAACCGGGACAGGTGGCAGATTTT. Its translation: CASSLKPGQVADF.

In its sample, this clonotype was seen many times. J is TRBJ2-1 and V is TRBV5-1; 7 bases map to TRBD2. Germline values: CDR1 SGHRS, CDR2 YFSETQ. V was pared by 3 bases and J by 2 bases, with 5 bases of the junction left unmatched. CDR3 length: 15 residues. DNA for the CDR3: TGCGCCAGCAGCTCTAGCGGAGGGACCTACAATGAGCAGTTCTTC. Amino acids: CASSSSGGTYNEQFF.

This clonotype was counted a few times. The chain employs TRBV20-1 and TRBJ2-2; possibly TRBD2 for D (6 bases). Deletions cut 3 bases from V and 7 bases from J, with 12 bases between. The CDR3 is 13 amino acids. From germline, CDR1 is DFQATT and CDR2 SNEGSKA (reference sequence). CDR3 sequence reads: CSARRRDNGELFF. The CDR3 bases are TGCAGTGCTAGGCGGCGGGATAACGGGGAGCTGTTTTTT.

The rearrangement links TRBV12-3 or TRBV12-4 to TRBJ2-1; TRBD1 or TRBD2 may be the D gene (6 bases each). The CDR3 has 15 amino acids. Trimming stripped 5 bases from V and 6 bases from J, with 17 bases between. The DNA for the CDR3 is TGTGCCAGCAGTCGAAGCGGAGGGGGGTTCAATGAGCAGTTCTTC. Translated: CASSRSGGGFNEQFF.

This clonotype has just a few counts. The rearrangement uses TRBV7-2 and TRBJ2-7; D unclear. The germline V and J ends were trimmed by 5 bases and 4 bases, with 12 bases remaining between them. The germline gives CDR1 SGHTA, CDR2 FQGNSA. CDR3 length: 13 amino acids. CDR3 protein: CASSLGVRYEQYF. The CDR3 DNA reads TGTGCCAGCAGCCTGGGCGTCCGATACGAGCAGTACTTC.

This clonotype was seen only a few times. The CDR3, as DNA: TGTGCCAGCAGCCCCGGGACAGGGGGCATTATGGACTATGGCTACACCTTC. It translates to CASSPGTGGIMDYGYTF. The chain has TRBV28 and TRBJ1-2; TRBD1 aligns across 12 bases. V lost 6 bases, J lost 3 bases, and 11 bases stayed unmatched. The length of the CDR3 is 17 residues. CDR1 is MDHEN and CDR2 is SYDVKM in the germline V gene.

This clonotype was seen many times. This chain connects TRBV28 to TRBJ1-6; TRBD1 is a possible D gene (6 bases). V lost 6 bases, J lost 0 bases, and 6 bases lay in between. The CDR3 runs to 14 residues. CDR1 is MDHEN, CDR2 SYDVKM, per germline. The CDR3 protein is CASRDSSYNSPLHF. In DNA form, the CDR3 reads TGTGCCAGCAGGGACAGCTCCTATAATTCACCCCTCCACTTT.

The chain joins TRBV20-1 to TRBJ1-2; D is uncertain. The CDR3 contains 14 residues. CDR1 is DFQATT, CDR2 SNEGSKA, per germline (reference sequence). Trimming pared 5 bases from V and 0 bases from J, leaving 13 bases between. CDR3 protein: CSAGASWANYGYTF. As DNA, the CDR3 is TGCAGTGCTGGTGCGTCTTGGGCTAACTATGGCTACACCTTC.

The rearrangement uses TRBV12-3 or TRBV12-4 and TRBJ2-1; D is possibly TRBD2 (7 bases). The CDR3 has 15 amino acids. The germline V and J ends were trimmed by 6 bases and 1 base, with 13 bases remaining between them. The CDR3 nucleotides read TGTGCCAGCAGGGGGGGGACACCGTCCTACAATGAGCAGTTCTTC. Amino acid sequence: CASRGGTPSYNEQFF.

This clonotype was seen a handful of times. CDR3 sequence: CASRVDSGVRETQYF. In DNA form, the CDR3 reads TGTGCCAGCAGAGTAGATAGCGGAGTGAGGGAGACCCAGTACTTC. The chain joins TRBV12-3 or TRBV12-4 to TRBJ2-5; D might be TRBD2 (6 bases). Trimming stripped 6 bases from V and 5 bases from J, with 19 bases between. The CDR3 length is 15 residues.

The CDR3 sequence is CASSQTSDITGELFF. The CDR3 region has the DNA TGTGCCAGCAGCCAGACATCAGACATCACCGGGGAGCTGTTTTTT. The chain couples TRBV3-1 to TRBJ2-2; no firm D call. The CDR3 has 15 amino acids. Germline assignment: CDR1 LGHDT and CDR2 YNNKEL (reference sequence). The V gene lost 3 bases and the J gene lost 4 bases, with 12 bases spanning the gap.

This clonotype has only a few counts. The genes are TRBV7-9 and TRBJ1-3; D is possibly TRBD1 (6 bases). The CDR3 contains 15 residues. Between the trimmed V and J ends, which lost 5 bases and 0 bases, there was a span of 11 bases. Germline V CDR1 and CDR2: SEHNR, FQNEAQ (reference sequence). The CDR3 here is CASSITGYSGNTIYF. CDR3 nucleotides: TGTGCCAGCAGCATCACAGGGTACTCTGGAAACACCATATATTTT.

The chain has TRBV3-1 and TRBJ2-7; D uncertain. The germline V and J ends were trimmed by 2 bases and 7 bases, with 12 bases remaining between them. Germline CDR1 is LGHDT and CDR2 is YNNKEL (reference sequence). This CDR3 is built from 13 residues. CDR3 DNA sequence: TGTGCCAGCAGCCAAAACAGCCGACGGGAGCAGTACTTC. Amino acids: CASSQNSRREQYF.

This clonotype appeared a few times. V gene TRBV24-1 combines with J gene TRBJ2-1; TRBD1 agrees at 7 bases. Germline trimming cut 4 bases from V and 5 bases from J; bases unmatched to any gene: 10. Germline V gene lookup returns CDR1 KGHDR and CDR2 SFDVKD. This CDR3 region has 16 residues. CDR3 amino acids: CATSEADRVRNNEQFF. The CDR3 bases are TGTGCCACCAGTGAAGCAGACAGGGTGAGAAACAATGAGCAGTTCTTC.

This clonotype was seen a few times. V is TRBV10-2 and J is TRBJ2-2; 8 positions match TRBD2. V gave up 7 bases and J gave up 0 bases; unmatched junction bases: 7. The CDR3 contains 16 residues. Germline V CDR1 and CDR2: WSHSY, SAAADI. Written as DNA, the CDR3 is TGCGCCAGCACAGGGTTGGGACTAGCGAACACCGGGGAGCTGTTTTTT. Encoded protein: CASTGLGLANTGELFF.